This T cell receptor (beta chain) appears in the sequencing data of a study of blood T cell repertoires in COVID-19. Turning to the study itself: The cDNA or gDNA used as material had been derived from T cells, B-cell-depleted T cells, or PBMCs.

Trimming removed 5 bases from V and 8 bases from J; junction bases left unmatched: 3. Germline values: CDR1 SGHVS, CDR2 FNYEAQ. This CDR3 spans 13 amino acids. Per the original methods: Amplified reference gene primers provided the basis for estimating nucleated cell counts. The table came from immunoSEQ multiplex PCR; TCRdb's copy has only in-frame clones and leaves some out. V, J and clone size were drawn from that table, and D and trimming were deduced from the DNA. The table has approximately 250,000 clones, roughly 84% seen once; the top ten hold around 2.5%. This sequence joins TRBV7-6 and TRBJ2-3; 11 bases match TRBD2. Sequenced: peripheral blood. The clonotype comes from a man aged 35 to 55 who had recovered from COVID-19. The CDR3 region has the DNA TGTGCCAGCAGCCGTACTAGCGGGGGTACGCAGTATTTT. This codes for CASSRTSGGTQYF.